The clone carrying this TCR beta chain has just a few counts. Antigen unknown. Between the trimmed V and J ends, which lost 4 bases and 0 bases, there was a span of 9 bases. CDR3 length equals 14 residues. The germline V gene encodes CDR1 SGHRS and CDR2 YFSETQ. This record comes from a study of blood T cells in healthy people across ages. Broader study findings: Correlation between TCR beta diversity and naive T cell percentage was strong.

Combining a sample-barcoded 5' primer with a J-beta primer mix, a second PCR ran for roughly 6 to 12 cycles. TCRdb reprocessed the 5' RACE reads with MiXCR, giving one entry per CDR3 protein. Of about 2 million distinct CDR3 sequences in the sample, approximately 50% were seen once. At least 7 million PBMCs were isolated per sample. The sequencing sample was made of blood. The gene calls are TRBV5-1 and TRBJ2-3; D gene uncertain. This clonotype originated in a woman between 35 and 50 years old in good health. In DNA, the CDR3 is TGCGCCAGCAGCATATCGGACAGCACAGATACGCAGTATTTT. Translating it yields CASSISDSTDTQYF.